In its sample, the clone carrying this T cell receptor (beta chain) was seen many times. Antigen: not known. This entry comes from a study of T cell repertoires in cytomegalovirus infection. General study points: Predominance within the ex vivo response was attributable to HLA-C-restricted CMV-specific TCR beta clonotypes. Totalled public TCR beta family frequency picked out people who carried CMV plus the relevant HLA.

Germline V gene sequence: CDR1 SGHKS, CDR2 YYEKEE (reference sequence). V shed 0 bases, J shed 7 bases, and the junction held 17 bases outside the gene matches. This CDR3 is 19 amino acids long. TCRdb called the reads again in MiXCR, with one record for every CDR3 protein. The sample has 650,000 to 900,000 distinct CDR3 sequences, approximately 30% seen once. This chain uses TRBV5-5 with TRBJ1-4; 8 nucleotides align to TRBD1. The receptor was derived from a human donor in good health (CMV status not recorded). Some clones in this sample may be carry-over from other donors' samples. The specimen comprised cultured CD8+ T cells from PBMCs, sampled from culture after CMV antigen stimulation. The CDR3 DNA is TGTGCCAGCAGCTTGGCTCTTCAGGGGGCGCTCCCCAAAGGTGAAAAACTGTTTTTT. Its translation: CASSLALQGALPKGEKLFF.